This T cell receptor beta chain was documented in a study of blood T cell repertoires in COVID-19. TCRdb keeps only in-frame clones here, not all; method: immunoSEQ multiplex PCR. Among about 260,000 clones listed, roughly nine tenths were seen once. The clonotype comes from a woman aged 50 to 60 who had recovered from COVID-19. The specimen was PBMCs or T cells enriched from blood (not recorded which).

The DNA of the CDR3 is TGCGCCAGCAGCTTAAAAAACAGGGCCACTGGGGCCAACGTCCTGACTTTC. Its protein product is CASSLKNRATGANVLTF. J is TRBJ2-6 and V is TRBV5-1; D may be TRBD1 (6 bases). There are 17 residues in the CDR3. The V and J ends lost 2 bases and 2 bases respectively, with 14 bases between them. Germline CDR1 and CDR2: SGHRS and YFSETQ.